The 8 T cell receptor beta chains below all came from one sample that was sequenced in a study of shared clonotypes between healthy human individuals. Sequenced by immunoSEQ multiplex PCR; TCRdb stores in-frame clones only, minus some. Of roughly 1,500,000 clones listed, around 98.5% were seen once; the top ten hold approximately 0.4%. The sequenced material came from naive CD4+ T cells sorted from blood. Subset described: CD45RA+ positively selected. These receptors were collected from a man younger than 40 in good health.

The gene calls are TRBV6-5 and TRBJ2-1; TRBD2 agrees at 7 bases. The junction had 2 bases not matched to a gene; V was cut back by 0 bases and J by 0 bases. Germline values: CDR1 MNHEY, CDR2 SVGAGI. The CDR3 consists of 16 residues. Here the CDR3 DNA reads TGTGCCAGCAGTTACTCGGGACTATTCTCCTACAATGAGCAGTTCTTC. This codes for CASSYSGLFSYNEQFF.

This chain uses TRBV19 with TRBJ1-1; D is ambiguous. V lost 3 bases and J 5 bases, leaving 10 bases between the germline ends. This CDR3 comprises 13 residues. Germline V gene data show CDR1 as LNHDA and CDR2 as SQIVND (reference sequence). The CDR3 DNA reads TGTGCCAGTAGTATCGGGCGACGGACTGAAGCTTTCTTT. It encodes CASSIGRRTEAFF.

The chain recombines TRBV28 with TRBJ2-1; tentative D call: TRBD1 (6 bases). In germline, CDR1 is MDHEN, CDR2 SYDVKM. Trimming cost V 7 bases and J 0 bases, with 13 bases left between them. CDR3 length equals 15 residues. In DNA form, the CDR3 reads TGTGCCAGCACAAAGACAGGTAGCTCCTACAATGAGCAGTTCTTC. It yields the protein CASTKTGSSYNEQFF.

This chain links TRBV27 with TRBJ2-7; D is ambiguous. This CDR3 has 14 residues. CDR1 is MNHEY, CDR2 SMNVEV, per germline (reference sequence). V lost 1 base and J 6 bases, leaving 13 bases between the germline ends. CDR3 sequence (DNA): TGTGCCAGCAGTTTATGGGGTGAAGTGAGCGAGCAGTACTTC. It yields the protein CASSLWGEVSEQYF.

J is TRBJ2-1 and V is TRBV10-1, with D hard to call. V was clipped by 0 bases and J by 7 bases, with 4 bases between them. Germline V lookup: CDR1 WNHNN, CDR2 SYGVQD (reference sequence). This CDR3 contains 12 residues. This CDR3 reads CASSESFNEQFF. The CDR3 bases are TGCGCCAGCAGTGAGTCGTTTAATGAGCAGTTCTTC.

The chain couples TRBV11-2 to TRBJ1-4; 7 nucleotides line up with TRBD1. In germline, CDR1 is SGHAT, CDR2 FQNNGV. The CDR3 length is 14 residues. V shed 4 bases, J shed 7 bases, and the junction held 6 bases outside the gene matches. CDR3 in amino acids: CASSWGQRGEKLFF. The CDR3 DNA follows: TGTGCCAGCAGCTGGGGACAGAGGGGTGAAAAACTGTTTTTT.

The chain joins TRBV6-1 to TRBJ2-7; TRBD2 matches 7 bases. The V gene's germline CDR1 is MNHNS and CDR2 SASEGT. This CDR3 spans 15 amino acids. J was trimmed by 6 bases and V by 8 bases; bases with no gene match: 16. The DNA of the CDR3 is TGTGCCAGCGGGATACGGGGGGTCTCGCCGGGCGAGCAGTACTTC. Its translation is CASGIRGVSPGEQYF.

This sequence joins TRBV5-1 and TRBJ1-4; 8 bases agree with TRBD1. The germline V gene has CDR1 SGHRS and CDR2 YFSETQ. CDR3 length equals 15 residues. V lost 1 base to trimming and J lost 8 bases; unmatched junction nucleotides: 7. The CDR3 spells CASSLLPTGEEKLFF. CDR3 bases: TGCGCCAGCAGCTTGTTGCCGACAGGGGAGGAAAAACTGTTTTTT. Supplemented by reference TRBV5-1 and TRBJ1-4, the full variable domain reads KAGVTQTPRYLIKTRGQQVTLSCSPISGHRSVSWYQQTPGQGLQFLFEYFSETQRNKGNFPGRFSGRQFSNSRSEMNVSTLELGDSALYLCASSLLPTGEEKLFFGSGTQLSVL.